The sequence of this T cell receptor (beta chain) was determined in a study of OX40 agonist ivuxolimab in advanced cancers. The data were produced by immunoSEQ multiplex PCR, yet TCRdb's version contains in-frame clones alone and is incomplete. Among about 15,000 clones listed, around four fifths were seen once. The germline V gene has CDR1 MRHNA and CDR2 SNTAGT. Trimming took off 2 bases at V and 4 bases at J, with 8 bases between the two ends. This CDR3 is 14 amino acids long. The sequence derives from an adult with an advanced solid tumor such as melanoma, head and neck, liver or kidney cancer. V gene TRBV6-4 combines with J gene TRBJ2-2, with D unclear. This specimen was CD4+ or CD8+ T cells sorted from blood, taken in a trial of the OX40 agonist ivuxolimab. Here the CDR3 reads CASSDGGTTGELFF. The CDR3 DNA reads as TGTGCCAGCAGTGACGGCGGCACCACCGGGGAGCTGTTTTTT.